The present T cell receptor (beta chain) was sequenced within a study of cytomegalovirus exposure and HLA in healthy donors. Researchers ran the PCR with 60 Vbeta and 13 Jbeta primers. Profiled with immunoSEQ multiplex PCR; TCRdb holds only in-frame clones, not every one. The sample shows about 92,000 clones, 84% of them seen only once. V lost 5 bases to trimming and J lost 5 bases, with 13 bases between them. CDR1 is LNHDA, CDR2 SQIVND, per germline (reference sequence). The CDR3 is made up of 14 amino acids. Concerning this clone itself: The target antigen is unknown.

Study observations and caveats: With later analysis, a missense DCLRE1C variant became linked to TCR beta V- and J-gene trimming. Later analysis revealed greater clonal expansion in HLA-associated TCR beta chains than in equally common others.

Sequenced material: PBMCs. The TCR originated in a woman between 18 and 29 years old in good health and CMV-seropositive. The J gene is TRBJ1-5, the V gene TRBV19; D not certain. CDR3 residues: CASSFRERDQPQHF. CDR3 in DNA: TGTGCCAGTAGTTTCCGGGAACGGGATCAGCCCCAGCATTTT.